The present entry profiles one T cell receptor beta chain with its context. The assay used was immunoSEQ (version v3.0), run at survey level. Target depth was roughly 35,000-55,000 T-cell genomes per sample. Profiled with immunoSEQ multiplex PCR; TCRdb holds only in-frame clones, not every one. This table has about 14,000 clones, 65% to 80% appearing once. The CDR3 runs 13 residues. Germline CDR1 reads LNHDA; CDR2 reads SQIVND (reference sequence). V lost 3 bases, J lost 3 bases, and 2 bases stayed unmatched. This entry comes from a study of long-term antiretroviral therapy in people with HIV. V usage is TRBV19 and J usage is TRBJ2-7, with TRBD1 identical over 7 bases. This TCR came from a middle-aged man with HIV. The sequenced sample was unsorted PBMCs, obtained 3.1 years after starting antiretroviral therapy. The CDR3 DNA sequence: TGTGCCAGTAGTATGGGACAGCACTACGAGCAGTACTTC. This encodes CASSMGQHYEQYF.